These 10 T cell receptor beta chains share one sample of origin, sequenced in a study of blood T cell repertoires in COVID-19. Sequenced by immunoSEQ multiplex PCR; TCRdb stores in-frame clones only, minus some. The repertoire has 370,000 or so clones, around 84% of them found once; the top ten carry around 1%. The material sequenced was peripheral blood. The source of these receptors is a human donor with acute or convalescent COVID-19. The donor label of this sample is uncertain.

The J gene is TRBJ1-2, the V gene TRBV2; 9 bases map to TRBD1. The CDR3 is 13 amino acids. The V segment lost 8 bases and the J segment 2 bases; nucleotides outside the gene matches: 3. Germline V gene lookup returns CDR1 SNHLY and CDR2 FYNNEI. In nucleotides, the CDR3 is TGTGCCAGCGGGGGACAGGGAAACTATGGCTACACCTTC. Translating gives CASGGQGNYGYTF.

The rearrangement joins TRBV2 to TRBJ1-6; 7 nucleotides line up with TRBD1. With V trimmed by 6 bases and J by 7 bases, 6 bases remained unmatched. This CDR3 region has 14 residues. Per germline, CDR1 SNHLY and CDR2 FYNNEI. In DNA, the CDR3 is TGTGCCAGCAGCCGGGGACAGAGCAATTCACCCCTCCACTTT. This translates into CASSRGQSNSPLHF.

This clone appeared a single time. Other DNA sequences in this sample translate to the same CDR3. The rearrangement links TRBV2 to TRBJ1-2; perhaps TRBD1 as D (5 bases). The germline V gene has CDR1 SNHLY and CDR2 FYNNEI. This CDR3 region has 13 residues. V gave up 2 bases and J gave up 4 bases, with 8 bases separating them. In DNA form, the CDR3 reads TGTGCCAGCAGTGAACAGGGAGGCTATGGCTACACCTTC. It codes for CASSEQGGYGYTF.

On this clone itself: Distinct nucleotide sequences in the sample also encode this CDR3. The J gene is TRBJ1-1, the V gene TRBV5-1; a weak D match, TRBD1 (5 bases). Germline V gene data show CDR1 as SGHRS and CDR2 as YFSETQ. The CDR3 length is 14 residues. V lost 0 bases to trimming and J lost 1 base, with 7 bases between them. Here the CDR3 reads CASSLAGGNTEAFF. In nucleotides, the CDR3 is TGCGCCAGCAGCTTGGCGGGGGGGAACACTGAAGCTTTCTTT.

There are many counts of this clone. The J gene is TRBJ2-1, the V gene TRBV5-5; 9 bases agree with TRBD1. Germline loops: CDR1 SGHKS, CDR2 YYEKEE (reference sequence). The V gene end was trimmed by 2 bases and the J gene end by 9 bases; junction bases not matched to a gene: 9. The CDR3 sequence is 15 residues long. In DNA form, the CDR3 reads TGTGCCAGCAGCTTTGGACAGGGGCGGGCAGGTGAGCAGTTCTTC. Amino acids: CASSFGQGRAGEQFF.

The V and J genes are TRBV5-1 and TRBJ1-1; D ambiguous. The germline CDR1 and CDR2 sequences are SGHRS and YFSETQ. The CDR3 is 14 amino acids. The V end was cut by 0 bases, the J end by 4 bases, with 10 bases between. In DNA, the CDR3 is TGCGCCAGCAGCTTGGACAGCCGGGGCACTGAAGCTTTCTTT. It translates to CASSLDSRGTEAFF.

The chain combines TRBV5-1 with TRBJ2-1; D ambiguous. Per the germline V gene, CDR1 is SGHRS and CDR2 is YFSETQ. The CDR3 spans 13 residues. Trimming pared 5 bases from V and 9 bases from J, leaving 15 bases between. The CDR3 spells CASSPLSRAEQFF. CDR3 bases: TGCGCCAGCAGTCCCTTGTCGCGAGCTGAGCAGTTCTTC.

The rearrangement uses TRBV27 and TRBJ2-2, with a possible D match to TRBD2 (6 bases). This CDR3 is built from 16 residues. Germline loops: CDR1 MNHEY, CDR2 SMNVEV (reference sequence). Between the trimmed V and J ends, which lost 6 bases and 7 bases, there was a span of 21 bases. CDR3 loop: CASSRSSGLSNGELFF. CDR3 coding DNA: TGTGCCAGCAGCAGATCATCGGGACTCTCAAACGGGGAGCTGTTTTTT.

The chain uses TRBV3-1 (or the pseudogene TRBV3-2) and TRBJ2-5; D not certain. Per germline, CDR1 LGHDT and CDR2 YNNKEL (reference sequence). The CDR3 has 14 residues. Trimming removed 4 bases from V and 11 bases from J, with 20 bases in between. CDR3: CASSRGRDSSVQYF. CDR3 bases: TGTGCCAGCAGCCGAGGTCGAGACTCGAGCGTGCAGTACTTC.

This chain's CDR3 is CASSYNRGYEQYF. CDR3 nucleotides: TGTGCCAGCAGCTATAACAGGGGTTACGAGCAGTACTTC. This chain links TRBV5-5 with TRBJ2-7, with TRBD1 identical over 7 bases. V lost 3 bases and J lost 4; bases outside the gene matches: 4. The CDR3 runs 13 residues. The germline V gene has CDR1 SGHKS and CDR2 YYEKEE (reference sequence).